A selection of T cell receptor beta chains follows, all from one sample in a study of T cells after yellow fever vaccination. One entry per CDR3 protein results from TCRdb running MiXCR on the 5' RACE reads. Here the sample spans tens of thousands of distinct CDR3 sequences, over 4.5% being singletons. This specimen was CD8+ T cells sorted from PBMCs, taken 10 days after the yellow fever booster vaccination. These receptors all stem from a man younger than 40 who received the YFV17D yellow fever vaccine. Both conserved end residues are part of each CDR3. The D gene is left open where the match is weak. The size entry is marked missing in some rows and otherwise reads once, few, many or a size class.

V,size,D,J,DNA,CDR3
TRBV5-4,many,.,TRBJ1-1,TGTGCCAGCAGCTTGGACATATCGGGTCACACTGAAGCTTTCTTT,CASSLDISGHTEAFF
TRBV7-9,few,TRBD1,TRBJ2-7,TGTGCCAGCAGCTTAGGGCGGGGACAGGAACTCGAGCAGTACTTC,CASSLGRGQELEQYF
TRBV4-3,many,.,TRBJ2-3,TGCGCCAGCAGCCAACTGTGGGGGGGCAATGAAAATACGCAGTATTTT,CASSQLWGGNENTQYF
TRBV25-1,many,.,TRBJ2-1,TGTGCCAGCAGTGAATCTGTCATCGAGCAGTTCTTC,CASSESVIEQFF
TRBV12-3/TRBV12-4,many,TRBD1,TRBJ1-2,TGTGCCAGCAGTTTCGGACAGGCCATACCTATCTATGGCTACACCTTC,CASSFGQAIPIYGYTF
TRBV24-1,many,.,TRBJ2-1,TGTGCCACCAGTGATCTCGGGATCCAGCAGTTCTTC,CATSDLGIQQFF
TRBV19,many,.,TRBJ2-1,TGTGCCAGTAGTATAGGGTTAACAGGGTTAGTAAATGAGCAGTTCTTC,CASSIGLTGLVNEQFF
TRBV21-1,many,.,TRBJ2-2,TGTGCCAGCAGCAAAGGGCGGGACAGGTCCGGAGAGCTGTTTTTT,CASSKGRDRSGELFF
TRBV18,many,TRBD1,TRBJ1-5,TGTGCCAGCTCACTAAACTCAGGGGGGGATAGCAATCAGCCCCAGCATTTT,CASSLNSGGDSNQPQHF
TRBV5-1,many,TRBD1,TRBJ2-7,TGCGCCAGCAGCTCTTCCGGGACAGGGACCTACGAGCAGTACTTC,CASSSSGTGTYEQYF
TRBV7-9,many,TRBD2,TRBJ2-1,TGTGCCAGCAGCTCCGAGACTAGCGGGAGGTTGGAGTTCTTC,CASSSETSGRLEFF
TRBV4-3,many,TRBD2,TRBJ2-7,TGCGCCAGCAGCCCGACTAGGGCTAGCGGGGCCTACGAGCAGTACTTC,CASSPTRASGAYEQYF
TRBV7-9,few,.,TRBJ2-7,TGTGCCAGCAGCCACCGGGATATACCCCCCTACGAGCAGTACTTC,CASSHRDIPPYEQYF
TRBV25-1,many,TRBD1,TRBJ2-1,TGTGCCAGCAGTGAATTAAAAGGGACAGAATACAATGAGCAGTTCTTC,CASSELKGTEYNEQFF
TRBV20-1,many,.,TRBJ2-7,TGCAGTGCTAGAGTGGGGTACGAGCAGTACTTC,CSARVGYEQYF
TRBV6-2/TRBV6-3,many,TRBD1,TRBJ2-7,TGTGCCAGCAGTTACCCGGGACAGCTACCCTACGAGCAGTACTTC,CASSYPGQLPYEQYF
TRBV13,many,.,TRBJ2-7,TGTGCCAGCAGCTTAGGGGAGAAACAGTACTTC,CASSLGEKQYF
TRBV12-3/TRBV12-4,many,TRBD1,TRBJ2-3,TGTGCCAGCAGCCAAACGACAGGGGGAAGCACAGATACGCAGTATTTT,CASSQTTGGSTDTQYF
TRBV7-9,many,TRBD1,TRBJ2-2,TGTGCCAGCAGCACCACGGACAGGGAGAACACCGGGGAGCTGTTTTTT,CASSTTDRENTGELFF
TRBV11-2,many,TRBD1,TRBJ2-3,TGTGCCAGCAGCCAGAGCGACAGGGCAGATACGCAGTATTTT,CASSQSDRADTQYF
TRBV7-8,many,TRBD2,TRBJ2-2,TGTGCCAGCAGCCCCCGGACTAGTGGGGCAACCACCGGGGAGCTGTTTTTT,CASSPRTSGATTGELFF
TRBV15,.,TRBD2,TRBJ2-7,TGTGCCACCAGCGCACCCGGGGCCGACGGGAGGGAGCCCTACGAGCAGTACTTC,CATSAPGADGREPYEQYF
TRBV6-1,many,.,TRBJ2-7,TGTGCCAGCAGTGAAGCGCAGGGCGCTGGACACTACGAGCAGTACTTC,CASSEAQGAGHYEQYF
TRBV15,many,TRBD2,TRBJ2-1,TGTGCCACCAGCAGACGACTAGCGGGGTACCGGCGTGTTGATGAGCAGTTCTTC,CATSRRLAGYRRVDEQFF
TRBV27,.,TRBD2,TRBJ2-1,TGTGCCAGCAGTTCCGGAGCTAGCGGTTACAATGAGCAGTTCTTC,CASSSGASGYNEQFF
TRBV27,many,.,TRBJ2-7,TGTGCCAGCGGGCGGACAAGCTCCTACGAGCAGTACTTC,CASGRTSSYEQYF
TRBV10-3,many,TRBD2,TRBJ2-3,TGTGCCATCAGTGAGACGGGAGGCGCAGATACGCAGTATTTT,CAISETGGADTQYF